These 5 T cell receptor beta chains share one sample of origin, sequenced in a study of CD8 T cells in ankylosing spondylitis. Overall study findings and caveats: What appeared characteristic of ankylosing spondylitis blood was a TCR beta motif of fewer than ten highly homologous variants.

TCRdb ran MiXCR on the 5' RACE reads and lists one entry per CDR3 protein. The repertoire consists of just under 550,000 distinct CDR3 sequences, with about 13% occurring once and the leading ten covering around 7%. Their cognate antigens are unknown. Sequencing input: blood, either unsorted or a sorted T cell fraction (not recorded which). These receptors were obtained from a male donor with ankylosing spondylitis.

This clonotype was observed a few times. This sequence joins TRBV5-1 and TRBJ2-1, with 9 positions matching TRBD2. The CDR3 is 14 amino acids. CDR1 and CDR2 from the germline V gene are SGHRS and YFSETQ. The V gene end was trimmed by 7 bases and the J gene end by 8 bases; junction bases not matched to a gene: 10. The CDR3 spells CASVGVAGVDEQFF. CDR3 in DNA: TGCGCCAGCGTGGGTGTAGCGGGAGTCGATGAGCAGTTCTTC.

This clonotype appeared a few times. In nucleotides, the CDR3 is TGCGCCAGCAGCCCTCCCGACAGAATCGGTGAAAAACTGTTTTTT. It specifies CASSPPDRIGEKLFF. The chain uses TRBV5-1 and TRBJ1-4; TRBD1 might be the D (5 bases). V shed 4 bases and J shed 7 bases, with 17 bases lying between them. The length of the CDR3 is 15 residues. Germline V gene data show CDR1 as SGHRS and CDR2 as YFSETQ.

The chain carries TRBV18 and TRBJ2-5; D is unclear. The V gene's germline CDR1 is KGHSH and CDR2 LQKENI. The CDR3 is made up of 15 amino acids. The ends were cut back, 4 bases at V and 1 base at J, with 13 bases in the middle. CDR3 DNA sequence: TGTGCCAGCTCACTCTACCGATCGGCCCAAGAGACCCAGTACTTC. Amino acids: CASSLYRSAQETQYF.

This clonotype was recorded a few times. The V gene is TRBV5-1, the J gene TRBJ2-1; the D gene is possibly TRBD2 (5 bases). With 4 bases removed from V and 5 bases from J, the gap between germline ends came to 16 bases. The germline CDR1 and CDR2 sequences are SGHRS and YFSETQ. The CDR3 is made up of 15 amino acids. CDR3 bases: TGCGCCAGCAGCCTAGACGGGGTGGGCAACAATGAGCAGTTCTTC. It yields the protein CASSLDGVGNNEQFF.

The chain links TRBV10-3 to TRBJ2-1, with D unresolved. The CDR3 has 14 amino acids. The V gene's germline CDR1 is ENHRY and CDR2 SYGVKD. V gave up 10 bases and J gave up 5 bases, with 18 bases separating them. CDR3 in amino acids: CATYDGPRNNEQFF. Here the CDR3 DNA reads TGTGCCACCTACGACGGTCCACGAAACAATGAGCAGTTCTTC.